Listed below are T cell receptor beta chains from one sample, sequenced in a study of cytomegalovirus exposure and HLA in healthy donors. Method: immunoSEQ multiplex PCR; TCRdb's copy keeps in-frame clones and lacks some. The repertoire holds roughly 200,000 clones, about 84% seen once, with 12% to 15% in the top ten. Material for sequencing was PBMCs. The receptors were sampled from a woman younger than 45 in good health and CMV-seropositive. The CDR3 runs from the conserved cysteine through the conserved F or W. D genes are given only for firm matches. Clone size is shown for a subset of rows, as once, few, many or a class of expanded clone.

abundance	d_gene	v_gene	j_gene	CDR3nt	CDR3aa
-	-	TRBV2	TRBJ2-3	TGTGCCAGAGTAAGGAGGGGTACTAGCACAGATACGCAGTATTTT	CARVRRGTSTDTQYF
few	-	TRBV29-1	TRBJ2-1	TGCAGCGGTATGGCCGCCTACAATGAGCAGTTCTTC	CSGMAAYNEQFF
-	TRBD1	TRBV5-1	TRBJ2-7	TGCGCCAGCAGCTTGGGGACAGGGAGGTACGAGCAGTACTTC	CASSLGTGRYEQYF
-	-	TRBV5-6	TRBJ2-1	TGTGCCAGCAGCTTGTCAGATGAGCAGTTCTTC	CASSLSDEQFF
-	-	TRBV11-2	TRBJ1-1	TGTGCCAGCAGCCCCGGGGGGTGGAACACTGAAGCTTTCTTT	CASSPGGWNTEAFF
-	-	TRBV7-9	TRBJ1-1	TGTGCCAGCAGCTTAGTCTTGGGGGGCACTGAAGCTTTCTTT	CASSLVLGGTEAFF
-	TRBD1	TRBV28	TRBJ1-4	TGTGCCAGCAGTTCCATAGGACAGGGGACAACTAATGAAAAACTGTTTTTT	CASSSIGQGTTNEKLFF
once	-	TRBV5-1	TRBJ2-5	TGCGCCAGCAGCTTCGCTACCGGGGGAGAGACCCAGTACTTC	CASSFATGGETQYF
-	-	TRBV9	TRBJ2-3	TGTGCCAGCAGCGCAGAGACAGGCCCAAGCACAGATACGCAGTATTTT	CASSAETGPSTDTQYF
-	TRBD2	TRBV5-1	TRBJ2-3	TGCGCCAGCAGCTTGGTATTAGCGGGGTCAATTTCGGATACGCAGTATTTT	CASSLVLAGSISDTQYF
once	TRBD1	TRBV28	TRBJ2-7	TGTGCCAGCAGATCCCCCGGGACAGCCTACGAGCAGTACTTC	CASRSPGTAYEQYF
-	-	TRBV2	TRBJ1-1	TGTGCCAGCAGTATAAGAACAATTGCGGGGGCTTTCTTT	CASSIRTIAGAFF
few	TRBD1	TRBV5-6	TRBJ1-2	TGTGCCAGCAGCTTGGTACAGGGGGTGGGGTATGGCTACACCTTC	CASSLVQGVGYGYTF
-	TRBD1	TRBV6-5	TRBJ1-1	TGTGCCAGCAGCCCAGGGGGGATGAACACTGAAGCTTTCTTT	CASSPGGMNTEAFF
once	TRBD2	TRBV6-5	TRBJ2-7	TGTGCCAGCAGTTACGGACTAGCGGGAGCCTACGAGCAGTACTTC	CASSYGLAGAYEQYF
-	-	TRBV6-5	TRBJ2-7	TGTGCCAGCAGTTACTCCCCCCGCAGGCTTTCCTACGAGCAGTACTTC	CASSYSPRRLSYEQYF
-	-	TRBV6-6	TRBJ1-2	TGTGCCAGCAGCTTTCTGACGGGATCCTATGGCTACACCTTC	CASSFLTGSYGYTF
-	-	TRBV4-1	TRBJ2-7	TGCGCCAGCAGCCAAGGCGTCCGCTACGAGCAGTACTTC	CASSQGVRYEQYF
-	-	TRBV6-6	TRBJ1-6	TGTGCCAGCAGTTACGGGAGCTCCTATAATTCACCCCTCCACTTT	CASSYGSSYNSPLHF
-	TRBD1	TRBV7-2	TRBJ2-1	TGTGCCAGCAGCCTGTACAGGGGGGCAGAAAATGAGCAGTTCTTC	CASSLYRGAENEQFF
-	TRBD1	TRBV6-1	TRBJ2-7	TGTGCCAGCACTAGGACAGGCCTCTCCTACGAGCAGTACTTC	CASTRTGLSYEQYF
-	-	TRBV11-2	TRBJ2-7	TGTGCCAGCAGAGACCCGGTTGCGGCCGATTCCTACGAGCAGTACTTC	CASRDPVAADSYEQYF
few	-	TRBV10-3	TRBJ1-2	TGTGCCATCAGTCCCGGACAGCCCATTAACTATGGCTACACCTTC	CAISPGQPINYGYTF
-	-	TRBV6-1	TRBJ1-1	TGTGCCAGCAGTGAGGCGGGGAACACTGAAGCTTTCTTT	CASSEAGNTEAFF
-	TRBD1	TRBV6-1	TRBJ1-4	TGTGCCAGCAGCGGACTCAGGGGGCGTACTGAAAAACTGTTTTTT	CASSGLRGRTEKLFF
-	-	TRBV10-3	TRBJ1-1	TGTGCCACACAGGGAAACACTGAAGCTTTCTTT	CATQGNTEAFF
-	TRBD1	TRBV19	TRBJ2-5	TGTGCCAGTAGTCAAAACAGGGGCTCCAGAGAGACCCAGTACTTC	CASSQNRGSRETQYF
-	-	TRBV28	TRBJ1-1	TGTGCCAGCTGTACTCAATTCACTGAAGCTTTCTTT	CASCTQFTEAFF
few	-	TRBV4-1	TRBJ2-5	TGCGCCAGCAGCCAAGAAGATTTAGAGGGCCAGTACTTC	CASSQEDLEGQYF
-	TRBD1	TRBV4-2	TRBJ2-7	TGTGCCAGCAGCCTGGCAGGGGGCTACGAGCAGTACTTC	CASSLAGGYEQYF
-	TRBD2	TRBV30	TRBJ2-1	TGTGCCTCCGAGGCGGGAGGCCGGAATGAGCAGTTCTTC	CASEAGGRNEQFF
-	TRBD1	TRBV5-1	TRBJ1-1	TGCGCCAGCAGCCCGGAAGGGACAGGGGTGGCGTGGGGAGCTTTCTTT	CASSPEGTGVAWGAFF
-	-	TRBV12-5	TRBJ1-4	TGTGCTAGTGGCGAGTACGAAAAACTGTTTTTT	CASGEYEKLFF
-	-	TRBV11-2	TRBJ1-6	TGTGCCAGCAGTCGCCGGAGGAGGGGCTATAATTCACCCCTCCACTTT	CASSRRRRGYNSPLHF
-	-	TRBV5-6	TRBJ1-2	TGTGCCAGCAGCTTGCTTAACTATGGCTACACCTTC	CASSLLNYGYTF
-	-	TRBV9	TRBJ2-1	TGTGCCAGCAGCGTAGGTTGGGCTAGCGAGGGAAATGAGCAGTTCTTC	CASSVGWASEGNEQFF
-	TRBD1	TRBV7-2	TRBJ2-3	TGTGCCAGCAGCTACCACAGGGGTATCACAGATACGCAGTATTTT	CASSYHRGITDTQYF
-	-	TRBV10-3	TRBJ2-2	TGTGCCATCAGTGGCATCAGCACCGGGGAGCTGTTTTTT	CAISGISTGELFF
-	-	TRBV6-5	TRBJ2-2	TGTGCCAGCGGGCCGCCACCCTCCACCGGGGAGCTGTTTTTT	CASGPPPSTGELFF
once	-	TRBV10-3	TRBJ1-1	TGTGCCATCAGTGTCGGGGGGTTCGACACTGAAGCTTTCTTT	CAISVGGFDTEAFF
-	-	TRBV7-3	TRBJ2-3	TGTGCCAGCAGCCCATGGGACTCCTCAGATACGCAGTATTTT	CASSPWDSSDTQYF
-	TRBD2	TRBV7-2	TRBJ2-3	TGTGCCAGCAGCTTAGCGCGGCGGGGGGGCACAGATACGCAGTATTTT	CASSLARRGGTDTQYF
-	TRBD2	TRBV7-9	TRBJ2-3	TGTGCCAGCCTCTCGGGCGGGGGGCCTAGCACAGATACGCAGTATTTT	CASLSGGGPSTDTQYF
-	-	TRBV6-5	TRBJ1-1	TGTGCCAGCAGTCCCAGGGTCTTGAACACTGAAGCTTTCTTT	CASSPRVLNTEAFF
-	TRBD1	TRBV28	TRBJ2-5	TGTGCCAGCAGTTTCGGGACAGGGTTTGGGGAGACCCAGTACTTC	CASSFGTGFGETQYF
-	TRBD1	TRBV19	TRBJ2-7	TGTGCCAGTAGCAAACACCGACAGGGTCAATACGAGCAGTACTTC	CASSKHRQGQYEQYF
-	-	TRBV30	TRBJ2-2	TGTGCCAGCACAGGGAGGAACACCGGGGAGCTGTTTTTT	CASTGRNTGELFF